The T cell receptor (beta chain) under discussion was sequenced for a study of identical twins. Trimming removed 8 bases from V and 3 bases from J, with 23 bases in between. This CDR3 has 16 residues. Germline lookup yields CDR1 SGHVS and CDR2 FQNEAQ. TCRdb reprocessed the 5' RACE reads via MiXCR and lists one record per CDR3 protein. The profile covers roughly 770,000 distinct CDR3 sequences, with over 15% appearing a single time and approximately 14% taken by the ten largest. Another study also made use of these data, one on T cells expressing NK-cell markers.

V and J are TRBV7-8 and TRBJ2-7; tentatively, D is TRBD1 or TRBD2 (5 bases each). This clonotype was sampled from a woman aged 18 to 35 in good health. The sample taken for sequencing was PBMCs. CDR3 residues: CASSEGTGVNFYEQYF. CDR3 coding DNA: TGTGCCAGCTCTGAGGGGACCGGGGTTAATTTCTACGAGCAGTACTTC.